Following are 8 T cell receptor beta chains from one sample sequenced in a study of T cell responses to AZD1222 COVID-19 vaccine. Here immunoSEQ multiplex PCR was the method, and the copy in TCRdb shows in-frame clones only, minus some. Of approximately 130,000 clones in the sample, about 90% were seen once. The source was peripheral blood, collected on day 0 of AZD1222 vaccination. Receptors were obtained from an adult in good health.

The chain couples TRBV7-8 to TRBJ2-1, with 12 nucleotides matching TRBD2. The CDR3 is made up of 15 amino acids. V was clipped by 5 bases and J by 5 bases; unmatched bases: 4. Germline V lookup: CDR1 SGHVS, CDR2 FQNEAQ. The CDR3 here is CASSLGLAGNNEQFF. The CDR3 DNA reads TGTGCCAGCAGCCTAGGACTAGCGGGAAACAATGAGCAGTTCTTC.

The genes are TRBV2 and TRBJ1-2; D is ambiguous. Looked up from germline, CDR1 is SNHLY and CDR2 is FYNNEI. The length of the CDR3 is 12 residues. Between the trimmed V and J ends, which lost 10 bases and 1 base, there was a span of 10 bases. The CDR3 DNA follows: TGTGCCACTACTCGAGATAACTATGGCTACACCTTC. It codes for CATTRDNYGYTF.

There are a few counts of this clone. The CDR3 sequence: CASSVRTTTYEQYF. In nucleotides, the CDR3 is TGTGCCAGCAGTGTCCGGACTACGACCTACGAGCAGTACTTC. This chain links TRBV25-1 with TRBJ2-7; weak D call: TRBD2 (6 bases). The CDR3 loop spans 14 amino acids. V was shortened by 4 bases and J by 2 bases, with 12 bases between the two germline ends. In germline, CDR1 is MGHDK, CDR2 SYGVNS.

Only one count was recorded for this clone. This chain joins TRBV5-1 and TRBJ2-7, with 13 bases aligning to TRBD2. V was clipped by 3 bases and J by 1 base; unmatched bases: 1. Looked up from germline, CDR1 is SGHRS and CDR2 is YFSETQ. The CDR3 has 15 amino acids. The DNA of the CDR3 is TGCGCCAGCAGCTCGGGACTAGCGGGATCCTACGAGCAGTACTTC. Its protein is CASSSGLAGSYEQYF.

Only one count was recorded for this clone. The CDR3 DNA reads TGTGCCAGCAGCTCCGGTAGCACAGATACGCAGTATTTT. Its protein is CASSSGSTDTQYF. The V call is TRBV7-2, the J call TRBJ2-3; no clear D. This CDR3 contains 13 residues. Per germline, CDR1 SGHTA and CDR2 FQGNSA. The V gene lost 4 bases and the J gene lost 0 bases, with 5 bases spanning the gap.

The V gene is TRBV30, the J gene TRBJ1-5; D ambiguous. The CDR3 consists of 13 residues. CDR1 is GTSNPN and CDR2 is SVGIG in the germline V gene (reference sequence). V lost 2 bases and J lost 3, with 8 bases in between. The CDR3 sequence is CAWSMRANQPQHF. The CDR3 bases are TGTGCCTGGAGTATGAGGGCCAATCAGCCCCAGCATTTT.

The chain combines TRBV5-1 with TRBJ2-1, with 9 bases lining up with TRBD1. The germline V gene has CDR1 SGHRS and CDR2 YFSETQ. Losses at the gene ends were 6 bases for V and 7 bases for J; bases not matched to a gene: 11. The CDR3 covers 15 residues. The CDR3 DNA follows: TGCGCCAGCATCGAGGTCCCCGGGACAGGGAATGAGCAGTTCTTC. As protein: CASIEVPGTGNEQFF.

CDR3 protein: CASSSDPAGSYNEQFF. CDR3 sequence (DNA): TGCGCCAGCAGCTCCGACCCTGCCGGTTCCTACAATGAGCAGTTCTTC. The chain links TRBV5-1 to TRBJ2-1, with D unresolved. Trimming took off 3 bases at V and 1 base at J, with 14 bases between the two ends. Germline V gene lookup returns CDR1 SGHRS and CDR2 YFSETQ. The CDR3 contains 16 residues.